This T cell receptor beta chain was captured in a study of T-cell memory formation after mild COVID-19. A 5'RACE reaction primed in the constant segment made cDNA libraries of TCR alpha and TCR beta, and these carried sample barcodes and UMIs. MiXCR, applied by TCRdb to the 5' RACE reads, yields one record per CDR3 protein. The table lists over 300,000 distinct CDR3 sequences, 20% to 25% of them singletons. Germline CDR1 reads SQVTM; CDR2 reads ANQGSEA. The CDR3 contains 14 residues. The ends lost 6 bases at V and 6 bases at J; junction bases unmatched: 8. V usage is TRBV29-1 and J usage is TRBJ2-1; 10 bases are shared with TRBD2. Sequencing was carried out using PBMCs or a T cell subset sorted from them (not recorded which). This TCR was recovered from a man between 18 and 35 years old who had mild COVID-19 (a few samples of this study predate the infection). Cell type and time point are not known. The CDR3 reads CSVESGGAPNEQFF. The CDR3 DNA follows: TGCAGCGTCGAAAGCGGGGGGGCCCCCAATGAGCAGTTCTTC.